This TCR beta chain is drawn from a study of T cells in Graves' hyperthyroidism and ophthalmopathy. Amplification of TCR beta CDR3 regions used RNA as the template. Primed by the HTBI set, a first-round RT-PCR was run on the TCR CDR3. TCRdb used MiXCR to reprocess the multiplex PCR reads, holding one entry per CDR3 protein. Found here are 250,000 to 350,000 distinct CDR3 sequences, 20% to 25% of them singletons; the top ten hold around 65%. Study outcomes and limitations: Appearing also in blood were most of the thyroid clonotypes expanded above 0.001. Stable hyperthyroidism was told apart from ophthalmopathy by a model built on 13 V-J features.

As to this clonotype: Its specificity is unknown.

The trim removed 1 base at V and 2 bases at J, leaving 2 bases unmatched. CDR1 and CDR2 from the germline V gene are MNHNS and SASEGT. This CDR3 region has 14 residues. Patients having uncontrolled infection, another autoimmune disease, pregnancy or lactation were not included. PBMCs were obtained from about 10 ml fresh peripheral blood. The V gene is TRBV6-1, the J gene TRBJ2-7, with 7 nucleotides matching TRBD2. This receptor was identified in a man aged 25-45 years with Graves' ophthalmopathy. Material for sequencing was blood. Here the CDR3 reads CASSEGGGTYEQYF. The CDR3 DNA sequence: TGTGCCAGCAGTGAAGGCGGGGGAACCTACGAGCAGTACTTC.